The next 31 T cell receptor beta chains were all read from a single sample in a study of cytomegalovirus exposure and HLA in healthy donors (dated by TCRdb to 2015 to 2018). The receptor library was made with the immunoSEQ multiplex PCR assay. For the multiplex PCR, a mixture combining 60 forward primers for TCR Vbeta segments and 13 reverse primers for TCR Jbeta segments was used. Here the immuneACCESS table is served through TCRdb, limited to in-frame sequences with V and J called. Missing clones are a known gap in these copies; in checked studies unresolved V genes cover under half, and the rest lacks a known reason. The sample has 150,000 to 200,000 clones on record, 81% of them singletons. The leading ten clones occupy approximately 2.1% of the sample. Sequenced input: PBMCs. The receptors shown here come from a young woman in good health and CMV-seronegative.

In its sample, this clone was seen once. This rearrangement joins TRBV2 to TRBJ2-7; TRBD1 aligns across 8 bases. This CDR3 region has 14 residues. V dropped 11 bases and J dropped 0; count of bases not matched to a gene: 9. The V gene's germline CDR1 is SNHLY and CDR2 FYNNEI. The CDR3, as DNA: TGTGCCGGTCGAACAGGGGGTCACTCCTACGAGCAGTACTTC. Translating it yields CAGRTGGHSYEQYF.

The chain recombines TRBV2 with TRBJ1-2; 7 bases line up with TRBD1. The ends lost 2 bases at V and 4 bases at J; junction bases unmatched: 7. The CDR3 totals 15 residues. Germline lookup yields CDR1 SNHLY and CDR2 FYNNEI. CDR3 protein: CASSESIDRAYGYTF. In DNA, the CDR3 is TGTGCCAGCAGTGAATCCATCGACAGGGCCTATGGCTACACCTTC.

The chain uses TRBV2 and TRBJ2-7, with TRBD1 matching over 11 bases. Germline V CDR1 and CDR2: SNHLY, FYNNEI. The ends lost 6 bases at V and 5 bases at J; junction bases unmatched: 3. CDR3 length equals 13 residues. The CDR3 nucleotides read TGTGCCAGCAGCTGGACAGGGGGCAACGAGCAGTACTTC. Translation: CASSWTGGNEQYF.

The V call is TRBV5-6, the J call TRBJ2-5, with D unresolved. CDR3 length equals 15 residues. Germline CDR1 SGHDT, CDR2 YYEEEE. V was shortened by 6 bases and J by 1 base, with 16 bases between the two germline ends. The CDR3 loop reads CASMSIHKPQETQYF. For the CDR3, the DNA is TGTGCCAGCATGTCTATTCATAAACCCCAAGAGACCCAGTACTTC. The variable domain in full, completed from reference TRBV5-6 and TRBJ2-5, reads DAGVTQSPTHLIKTRGQQVTLRCSPKSGHDTVSWYQQALGQGPQFIFQYYEEEERQRGNFPDRFSGHQFPNYSSELNVNALLLGDSALYLCASMSIHKPQETQYFGPGTRLLVL.

The chain carries TRBV2 and TRBJ1-5; 9 bases are shared with TRBD1. The germline V gene encodes CDR1 SNHLY and CDR2 FYNNEI. V lost 6 bases to trimming and J lost 5 bases; unmatched junction nucleotides: 5. The CDR3 loop spans 14 amino acids. CDR3 sequence: CASSRGQGYQPQHF. In DNA form, the CDR3 reads TGTGCCAGCAGCCGAGGACAGGGGTATCAGCCCCAGCATTTT.

This chain joins TRBV5-6 and TRBJ2-1; no clear D. Germline CDR1 reads SGHDT; CDR2 reads YYEEEE. This CDR3 spans 14 amino acids. Trimming took off 1 base at V and 8 bases at J, with 13 bases between the two ends. CDR3 residues: CASSLSAASDEQFF. CDR3 nucleotide sequence: TGTGCCAGCAGCTTGTCTGCAGCGAGCGATGAGCAGTTCTTC.

Turning to this clone: Other DNA sequences in this specimen translate into the identical CDR3. V usage is TRBV9 and J usage is TRBJ2-5; TRBD2 matches 9 bases. Germline V lookup: CDR1 SGDLS, CDR2 YYNGEE. V shed 4 bases and J 2 bases; nucleotides not matched to a gene: 6. CDR3 length: 15 residues. The CDR3 DNA reads TGTGCCAGCAGCCTGGGACTAGCAGTACAAGAGACCCAGTACTTC. Translating it yields CASSLGLAVQETQYF.

The chain couples TRBV7-9 to TRBJ1-5; D unclear. The germline V gene has CDR1 SEHNR and CDR2 FQNEAQ (reference sequence). The V and J ends lost 1 base and 0 bases respectively, with 7 bases between them. This CDR3 is 15 amino acids long. The CDR3 reads CASSLDSYSNQPQHF. CDR3 bases: TGTGCCAGCAGCTTAGACAGCTATAGCAATCAGCCCCAGCATTTT.

V gene TRBV10-2 combines with J gene TRBJ2-7, with D maybe TRBD1 (6 bases). Germline V gives CDR1 WSHSY, CDR2 SAAADI. The ends were cut back, 6 bases at V and 5 bases at J, with 14 bases in the middle. CDR3 length: 13 residues. CDR3 sequence: CASRITGSHEQYF. The CDR3 DNA reads as TGCGCCAGCAGGATTACAGGGTCCCACGAGCAGTACTTC.

The chain combines TRBV6-5 with TRBJ1-2; D ambiguous. Between the trimmed V and J ends, which lost 4 bases and 1 base, there was a span of 4 bases. Germline-derived CDR1 and CDR2 are MNHEY and SVGAGI. The CDR3 has 12 residues. CDR3 nucleotide sequence: TGTGCCAGCAGTTCGGTTAACTATGGCTACACCTTC. Translation: CASSSVNYGYTF.

This clone appeared a few times. The V gene is TRBV9, the J gene TRBJ2-2; D is perhaps TRBD2 (6 bases). V lost 1 base and J lost 7, with 17 bases in between. Germline V CDR1 and CDR2: SGDLS, YYNGEE. The CDR3 is 16 residues long. CDR3 in DNA: TGTGCCAGCAGCGTATACGACCGATGGGGGGACGGGGAGCTGTTTTTT. It specifies CASSVYDRWGDGELFF.

This sequence joins TRBV5-1 and TRBJ2-2, with D possibly matching TRBD1 (6 bases). CDR3 length: 15 residues. V lost 4 bases and J 0 bases, leaving 10 bases between the germline ends. From germline, CDR1 is SGHRS and CDR2 YFSETQ. The CDR3 DNA follows: TGCGCCAGCAGCCCTGGGACACCGAACACCGGGGAGCTGTTTTTT. Its protein is CASSPGTPNTGELFF.

V is TRBV11-2 and J is TRBJ1-1; TRBD1 agrees at 7 bases. V was pared by 5 bases and J by 1 base, with 10 bases of the junction left unmatched. The germline V gene has CDR1 SGHAT and CDR2 FQNNGV. This CDR3 spans 16 amino acids. The CDR3 DNA reads TGTGCCAGCAGCCCTCACTCCGGACAGGAGAACACTGAAGCTTTCTTT. Protein: CASSPHSGQENTEAFF.

The rearrangement uses TRBV7-6 and TRBJ1-3; weak D call: TRBD1 (5 bases). This CDR3 comprises 15 residues. V was pared by 2 bases and J by 2 bases, with 10 bases between. Per the germline V gene, CDR1 is SGHVS and CDR2 is FNYEAQ. Written as DNA, the CDR3 is TGTGCCAGCAGCTTACGCGGGGCTCCTGGAAACACCATATATTTT. Its translation: CASSLRGAPGNTIYF.

The chain uses TRBV6-5 and TRBJ2-3; tentative D call: TRBD2 (5 bases). CDR3 size: 15 residues. The V gene's germline CDR1 is MNHEY and CDR2 SVGAGI. The V end was cut by 0 bases, the J end by 6 bases, with 13 bases between. In nucleotides, the CDR3 is TGTGCCAGCAGTTACTCTCGAGCCTCGGGGGATACGCAGTATTTT. Encoded protein: CASSYSRASGDTQYF.

The chain combines TRBV29-1 with TRBJ2-3; TRBD1 might be the D (5 bases). Germline CDR1 and CDR2: SQVTM and ANQGSEA. V lost 4 bases, J lost 3 bases, and 14 bases lay in between. CDR3 size: 14 residues. The CDR3 coding sequence is TGCAGCGTTGGGGCAGGGATTGTGACAGATACGCAGTATTTT. Translated: CSVGAGIVTDTQYF.

V gene TRBV18 combines with J gene TRBJ2-6; perhaps TRBD1 as D (5 bases). Germline V CDR1 and CDR2: KGHSH, LQKENI. The CDR3 length is 16 residues. Trimming removed 3 bases from V and 1 base from J, with 10 bases in between. The CDR3 DNA reads as TGTGCCAGCTCACCCCCCGACAGATCTGGGGCCAACGTCCTGACTTTC. Protein sequence: CASSPPDRSGANVLTF.

This chain uses TRBV5-1 with TRBJ2-3; D remains unclear. The germline V gene has CDR1 SGHRS and CDR2 YFSETQ. Deletions cut 1 base from V and 6 bases from J, with 6 bases between. The CDR3 is 12 residues long. The CDR3 nucleotides are TGCGCCAGCAGCTTGTATAGCGATACGCAGTATTTT. It encodes CASSLYSDTQYF.

The genes are TRBV2 and TRBJ2-5; D is possibly TRBD1 (6 bases). The CDR3 loop spans 14 amino acids. V was cut by 4 bases and J by 5 bases, with 14 bases left in between. Germline-derived CDR1 and CDR2 are SNHLY and FYNNEI. The CDR3 region is CASSATGIRETQYF. CDR3 DNA sequence: TGTGCCAGCAGTGCAACAGGGATTCGGGAGACCCAGTACTTC.

In this sample, this clone turned up once. The chain couples TRBV9 to TRBJ2-5, with 12 positions matching TRBD2. Germline V CDR1 and CDR2: SGDLS, YYNGEE. The ends lost 3 bases at V and 5 bases at J; junction bases unmatched: 5. The CDR3 extends over 15 amino acids. This CDR3 reads CASSASGGAGETQYF. The DNA of the CDR3 is TGTGCCAGCAGCGCTAGCGGGGGGGCCGGGGAGACCCAGTACTTC.

The rearrangement joins TRBV6-5 to TRBJ2-7; D is possibly TRBD2 (6 bases). Germline CDR1 and CDR2: MNHEY and SVGAGI. CDR3 length: 16 residues. V gave up 0 bases and J gave up 3 bases, with 15 bases separating them. The CDR3, as DNA: TGTGCCAGCAGTTACTCGAAGGCTAGCGCTTACTACGAGCAGTACTTC. This gives the protein CASSYSKASAYYEQYF.

The chain is built from TRBV7-2 and TRBJ2-1, with 13 bases lining up with TRBD2. The V gene end was trimmed by 5 bases and the J gene end by 9 bases; junction bases not matched to a gene: 7. The CDR3 consists of 15 residues. In germline, CDR1 is SGHTA, CDR2 FQGNSA. The CDR3 region is CASSITSGRGSEQFF. CDR3 sequence (DNA): TGTGCCAGCAGCATAACTAGCGGGAGGGGGAGTGAGCAGTTCTTC.

This clone was detected only once. The chain employs TRBV7-3 and TRBJ2-7, with D unclear. CDR1 and CDR2 (germline): SGHTA, FQGTGA. The CDR3 consists of 12 residues. V gave up 4 bases and J gave up 5 bases, with 9 bases separating them. The CDR3 DNA sequence: TGTGCCAGCAGCTCACGATCGGACGAGCAGTACTTC. Its protein product is CASSSRSDEQYF.

The V and J genes are TRBV27 and TRBJ2-7; 10 nucleotides match TRBD1. The CDR3 consists of 17 residues. The ends lost 6 bases at V and 4 bases at J; junction bases unmatched: 15. Germline CDR1 reads MNHEY; CDR2 reads SMNVEV (reference sequence). The CDR3 is CASRPISAGQGSYEQYF. Written as DNA, the CDR3 is TGTGCCAGCAGGCCTATTTCCGCGGGACAGGGGAGTTACGAGCAGTACTTC.

This clone was observed once. V is TRBV14 and J is TRBJ2-1; D is perhaps TRBD2 (6 bases). The germline V gene encodes CDR1 SGHDN and CDR2 FVKESK. The V end was cut by 4 bases, the J end by 0 bases, with 13 bases between. The CDR3 runs 16 residues. The CDR3 DNA sequence: TGTGCCAGCAGCCGGATGTTCGGGAGCTCCTACAATGAGCAGTTCTTC. Translating gives CASSRMFGSSYNEQFF.

The V and J genes are TRBV6-6 and TRBJ1-1, with unresolved D. The CDR3 length is 16 residues. V lost 7 bases and J 4 bases, leaving 22 bases between the germline ends. Per the germline V gene, CDR1 is MNHNY and CDR2 is SVGAGI (reference sequence). The CDR3 DNA is TGTGCCAGCAATAGATCCCCGATGGGAGGAGGCACTGAAGCTTTCTTT. Translated: CASNRSPMGGGTEAFF.

CDR3: CASSNRPNTGELFF. CDR3 bases: TGTGCCAGCAGCAACAGGCCCAACACCGGGGAGCTGTTTTTT. The rearrangement uses TRBV21-1 and TRBJ2-2; the DNA was not used to check the table's D call, TRBD1. TRBV21-1 is given as a pseudogene. The CDR3 has 14 amino acids.

Turning to this clone: Other DNA sequences in the sample encode the same CDR3. The CDR3 DNA is TGCGCCAGCAGCTTGGTGGGGAGTCAAGAGACCCAGTACTTC. It codes for CASSLVGSQETQYF. The chain has TRBV5-1 and TRBJ2-5; tentative D call: TRBD2 (5 bases). Germline CDR1 SGHRS, CDR2 YFSETQ. The CDR3 totals 14 residues. V gave up 0 bases and J gave up 2 bases, with 8 bases separating them.

This chain uses TRBV6-6 with TRBJ1-1; possible D gene TRBD1, 5 bases. V was pared by 0 bases and J by 3 bases, with 11 bases between. Germline values: CDR1 MNHNY, CDR2 SVGAGI (reference sequence). There are 15 residues in the CDR3. In DNA form, the CDR3 reads TGTGCCAGCAGTTACTCTTCAGCGGGGGACACTGAAGCTTTCTTT. This encodes CASSYSSAGDTEAFF.

The chain has TRBV5-6 and TRBJ2-7; the D gene is possibly TRBD1 (5 bases). CDR1 is SGHDT, CDR2 YYEEEE, per germline. V lost 3 bases to trimming and J lost 7 bases, with 14 bases between them. This CDR3 is 13 amino acids long. Written as DNA, the CDR3 is TGTGCCAGCAGCTACGACACAAAGGGGGAGCAGTACTTC. It specifies CASSYDTKGEQYF.

V usage is TRBV28 and J usage is TRBJ1-2; 7 bases align to TRBD1. Germline trimming cut 5 bases from V and 4 bases from J; bases unmatched to any gene: 7. The CDR3 covers 14 residues. Germline CDR1 reads MDHEN; CDR2 reads SYDVKM. The CDR3 DNA sequence: TGTGCCAGCAGTCCGAGACAGGGCCGCTATGGCTACACCTTC. It is translated as CASSPRQGRYGYTF.